This is a list of T cell receptor beta chains from one sample in a study of CD4+ T cells in melanoma. Profiled with immunoSEQ multiplex PCR; TCRdb holds only in-frame clones, not every one. Of roughly 60,000 clones listed, over 60% are singletons. Sequencing was performed on tumor tissue. Receptors were obtained from a human donor with melanoma. CDR3s include the opening cysteine and the closing phenylalanine or tryptophan. The D gene is left open where the match is weak. Expanded clones are given a class, and other clones once, few, many or no size at all.

v_call	d_call	j_call	clone_size	cdr3_nt	cdr3_aa
TRBV9	.	TRBJ1-1	.	TGTGCCAGCAGCGGAGATACAGGGAACACTGAAGCTTTCTTT	CASSGDTGNTEAFF
TRBV7-2	.	TRBJ2-7	.	TGTGCCAGCAGCTTAATATACGAAGTGGGCGAGCAGTACTTC	CASSLIYEVGEQYF
TRBV5-6	.	TRBJ1-1	.	TGTGCCAGCAGCTTGGTTGAAGGGGAGGCTTTCTTT	CASSLVEGEAFF
TRBV5-1	.	TRBJ2-3	once	TGCGCCAGCAGCTTGGTTAGGGGGGACACAGATACGCAGTATTTT	CASSLVRGDTDTQYF
TRBV18	TRBD1	TRBJ1-1	few	TGTGCCAGCTCACGGGACAGTTCGGCTGAAGCTTTCTTT	CASSRDSSAEAFF
TRBV6-5	.	TRBJ2-7	.	TGTGCCAGCAGTTCCCAGCCTCAATACGAGCAGTACTTC	CASSSQPQYEQYF
TRBV19	.	TRBJ1-2	.	TGTGCCAGGACCCCTGGGGGAAGCTATGGCTACACCTTC	CARTPGGSYGYTF
TRBV6-5	TRBD1	TRBJ2-7	.	TGTGCCAGCAGCCCCGGGACAGGGAACTACGAGCAGTACTTC	CASSPGTGNYEQYF
TRBV5-1	.	TRBJ1-1	.	TGCGCCAGCAGCTTGGCCCGTTCGAACACTGAAGCTTTCTTT	CASSLARSNTEAFF
TRBV2	TRBD2	TRBJ2-5	.	TGTGCCAGCAGCCCGACTAGCTGGGAGACCCAGTACTTC	CASSPTSWETQYF
TRBV5-5	TRBD2	TRBJ2-3	.	TGTGCCAGCAGCCCGGGACTAGCGGGGCTCACAGATACGCAGTATTTT	CASSPGLAGLTDTQYF
TRBV7-6	TRBD2	TRBJ2-3	.	TGTGCCAGCAGCTTAGCGATAGCGGGGGGACCTAGCACAGATACGCAGTATTTT	CASSLAIAGGPSTDTQYF
TRBV6-6	.	TRBJ1-1	.	TGTGCCAGCAGTCCTTTAGGGGCTGAAGCTTTCTTT	CASSPLGAEAFF
TRBV6-1	.	TRBJ2-3	.	TGTGCCAGCAGTGAAGTCCATTTACCGGGGGCCTATAGCACAGATACGCAGTATTTT	CASSEVHLPGAYSTDTQYF
TRBV6-5	.	TRBJ1-1	.	TGTGCCAGCAGGGGAGGGCCGGAAGCTTTCTTT	CASRGGPEAFF
TRBV5-5	.	TRBJ1-5	.	TGTGCCAGCAGCTTTGTTCCAGGGGACAATCAGCCCCAGCATTTT	CASSFVPGDNQPQHF
TRBV9	.	TRBJ2-1	.	TGTGCCAGCAGCGTAACAACGGGCGCCCTTTCCTACAATGAGCAGTTCTTC	CASSVTTGALSYNEQFF
TRBV30	.	TRBJ2-1	.	TGTGCCTGGGAAGACGTGCCCTACAATGAGCAGTTCTTC	CAWEDVPYNEQFF
TRBV5-6	.	TRBJ2-7	.	TGTGCCAGCAGCTTCGGGGGGCAATCCTACGAGCAGTACTTC	CASSFGGQSYEQYF
TRBV7-3	.	TRBJ2-3	.	TGTGCCAGCAGCCCCTATAGCGGCGATACGCAGTATTTT	CASSPYSGDTQYF
TRBV10-2	.	TRBJ1-4	.	TGCGCCAGCACTGAGGCGACTAATGAAAAACTGTTTTTT	CASTEATNEKLFF
TRBV9	TRBD1	TRBJ1-6	.	TGTGCCAGCAGCGTAGAGGGGACAGGGCTTAATTCACCCCTCCACTTT	CASSVEGTGLNSPLHF
TRBV4-1	.	TRBJ1-5	few	TGCGCCAGCAGCCAAGAGGCGCCGGGCAATCAGCCCCAGCATTTT	CASSQEAPGNQPQHF
TRBV6-5	.	TRBJ1-1	.	TGTGCCAGCAGTTACCGAGGGGTGAACACTGAAGCTTTCTTT	CASSYRGVNTEAFF
TRBV7-9	TRBD1	TRBJ2-1	.	TGTGCCAGCAGGGGACAGGGGGTGTATGAGCAGTTCTTC	CASRGQGVYEQFF
TRBV28	.	TRBJ1-3	many	TGTGCCAGCATTAGATACTCTGGAAACACCATATATTTT	CASIRYSGNTIYF
TRBV7-3	.	TRBJ1-2	few	TGTGCCAGCAGCTTAGCACAGAACTATGGCTACACCTTC	CASSLAQNYGYTF
TRBV6-6	.	TRBJ2-5	.	TGTGCCACTTTCCAAGAGACCCAGTACTTC	CATFQETQYF
TRBV5-1	.	TRBJ2-1	.	TGCGCCAGCAGCTTGGTGGGTAGCTCCTACAATGAGCAGTTCTTC	CASSLVGSSYNEQFF
TRBV19	.	TRBJ2-2	.	TGTGCCAGTAGTGAGGGCCACACCGGGGAGCTGTTTTTT	CASSEGHTGELFF
TRBV4-1	.	TRBJ1-2	.	TGCGCCAGCAGCCCCGGGGTGGGCAGGAACTATGGCTACACCTTC	CASSPGVGRNYGYTF
TRBV9	.	TRBJ2-4	.	TGTGCCAGCAGCGCCAGAGGTGGGGCCGGGGCCAAAAACATTCAGTACTTC	CASSARGGAGAKNIQYF
TRBV27	.	TRBJ2-7	.	TGTGCCAGCAGTGCGGACAGCTACGAGCAGTACTTC	CASSADSYEQYF
TRBV6-1	.	TRBJ2-7	.	TGTGCCAGCAGTGAAGCGCGGGGACAGAGCTCCTACGAGCAGTACTTC	CASSEARGQSSYEQYF
TRBV7-2	.	TRBJ2-5	.	TGTGCCAGCAGCCCCCTAGAGACCCAGTACTTC	CASSPLETQYF
TRBV10-3	TRBD1	TRBJ2-6	.	TGTGCCATCAGTCCCGACAGGGCTGGGGCCAACGTCCTGACTTTC	CAISPDRAGANVLTF
TRBV7-2	.	TRBJ2-3	.	TGTGCCAGCAGCTTAGACCCTAGCACAGATACGCAGTATTTT	CASSLDPSTDTQYF
TRBV6-5	TRBD1	TRBJ2-1	.	TGTGCCAGCAGTCCCGGACAGGGTCGGGAGCAGTTCTTC	CASSPGQGREQFF
TRBV9	.	TRBJ1-1	few	TGTGCCAGCAGCCCAGGGATCATAATGGACACTGAAGCTTTCTTT	CASSPGIIMDTEAFF
TRBV4-1	.	TRBJ1-2	medium-sized	TGCGCCAGCAGCCAAGAGGCAAATAACTATGGCTACACCTTC	CASSQEANNYGYTF